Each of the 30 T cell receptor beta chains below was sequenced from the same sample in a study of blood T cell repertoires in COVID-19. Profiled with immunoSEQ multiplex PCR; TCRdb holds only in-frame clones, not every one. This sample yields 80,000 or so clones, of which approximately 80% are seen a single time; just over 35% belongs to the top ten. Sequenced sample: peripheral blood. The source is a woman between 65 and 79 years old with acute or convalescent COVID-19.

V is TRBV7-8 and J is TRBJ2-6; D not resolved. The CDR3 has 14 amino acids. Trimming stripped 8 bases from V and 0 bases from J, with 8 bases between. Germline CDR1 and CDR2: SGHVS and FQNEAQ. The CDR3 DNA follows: TGTGCCAGCTCGCGGTTCTCTGGGGCCAACGTCCTGACTTTC. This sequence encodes CASSRFSGANVLTF.

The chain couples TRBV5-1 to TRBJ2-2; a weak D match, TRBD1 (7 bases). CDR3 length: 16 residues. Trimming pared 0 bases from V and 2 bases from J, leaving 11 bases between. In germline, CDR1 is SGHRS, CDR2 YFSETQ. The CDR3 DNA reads TGCGCCAGCAGCTTGGCAGGGGGGACTAACACCGGGGAGCTGTTTTTT. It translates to CASSLAGGTNTGELFF.

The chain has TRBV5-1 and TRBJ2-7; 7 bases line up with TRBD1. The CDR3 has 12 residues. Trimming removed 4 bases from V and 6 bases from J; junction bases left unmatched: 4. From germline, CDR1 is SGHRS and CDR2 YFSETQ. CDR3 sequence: CASSQGVGEQYF. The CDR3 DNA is TGCGCCAGCAGCCAGGGGGTCGGCGAGCAGTACTTC.

The CDR3, as DNA: TGTGCCAGCAGCCACGACGGGGCGCAGTATTTT. Protein sequence: CASSHDGAQYF. The chain links TRBV9 to TRBJ2-3; D perhaps matches TRBD2 (5 bases). Trimming took 4 bases from V and 10 from J, leaving 10 bases between them. Germline V gene lookup returns CDR1 SGDLS and CDR2 YYNGEE. CDR3 length equals 11 residues.

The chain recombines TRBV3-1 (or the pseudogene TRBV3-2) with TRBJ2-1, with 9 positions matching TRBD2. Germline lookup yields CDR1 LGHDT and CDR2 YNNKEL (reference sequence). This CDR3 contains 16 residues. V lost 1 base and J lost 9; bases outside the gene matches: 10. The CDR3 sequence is CASSQALAGERGEQFF. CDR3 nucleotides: TGTGCCAGCAGCCAAGCGTTAGCGGGAGAAAGGGGTGAGCAGTTCTTC.

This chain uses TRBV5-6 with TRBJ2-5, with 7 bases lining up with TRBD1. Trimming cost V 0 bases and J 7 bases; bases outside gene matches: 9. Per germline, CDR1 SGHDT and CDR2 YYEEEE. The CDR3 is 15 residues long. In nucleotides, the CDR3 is TGTGCCAGCAGCTTGGGATCGGCAGGGGGTATGACCCAGTACTTC. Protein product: CASSLGSAGGMTQYF.

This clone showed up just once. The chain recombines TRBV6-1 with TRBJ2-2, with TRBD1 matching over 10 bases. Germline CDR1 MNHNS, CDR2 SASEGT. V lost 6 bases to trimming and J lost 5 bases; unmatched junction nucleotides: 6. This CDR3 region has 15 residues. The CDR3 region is CASRAGTGETGELFF. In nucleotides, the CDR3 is TGTGCCAGCAGGGCCGGGACAGGGGAAACCGGGGAGCTGTTTTTT.

The CDR3 coding sequence is TGCGCCAGCAGCCCCACCGACCGGGACAGGGGCTACGAGCAGTACTTC. Protein product: CASSPTDRDRGYEQYF. The rearrangement links TRBV4-1 to TRBJ2-7, with 10 bases fitting TRBD1. With V trimmed by 4 bases and J by 3 bases, 9 bases remained unmatched. Germline V gives CDR1 MGHRA, CDR2 YSYEKL. This CDR3 has 16 residues.

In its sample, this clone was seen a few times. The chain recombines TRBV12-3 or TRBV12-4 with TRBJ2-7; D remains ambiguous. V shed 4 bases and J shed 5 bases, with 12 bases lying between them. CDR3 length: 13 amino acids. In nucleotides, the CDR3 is TGTGCCAGCAGTTCTGAGCCTCTAAACGAGCAGTACTTC. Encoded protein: CASSSEPLNEQYF.

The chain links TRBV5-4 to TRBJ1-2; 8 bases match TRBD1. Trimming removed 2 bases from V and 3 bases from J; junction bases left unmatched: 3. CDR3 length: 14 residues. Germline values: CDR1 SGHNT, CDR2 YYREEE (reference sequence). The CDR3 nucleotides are TGTGCCAGCAGCTTAGGACAGGGCTACTATGGCTACACCTTC. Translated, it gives CASSLGQGYYGYTF.

CDR3 bases: TGTGCCAGCAGCTTAAATCGGGACAGGGGTGATGAGCAGTTCTTC. Protein product: CASSLNRDRGDEQFF. The chain links TRBV7-9 to TRBJ2-1, with TRBD1 matching over 10 bases. The CDR3 loop spans 15 amino acids. The V gene's germline CDR1 is SEHNR and CDR2 FQNEAQ (reference sequence). The ends lost 2 bases at V and 8 bases at J; junction bases unmatched: 6.

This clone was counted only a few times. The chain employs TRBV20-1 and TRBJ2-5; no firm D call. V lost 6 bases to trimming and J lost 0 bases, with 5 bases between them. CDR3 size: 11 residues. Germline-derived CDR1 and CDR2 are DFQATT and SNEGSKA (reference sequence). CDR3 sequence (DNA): TGCAGTGCCGAGAACCAAGAGACCCAGTACTTC. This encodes CSAENQETQYF.

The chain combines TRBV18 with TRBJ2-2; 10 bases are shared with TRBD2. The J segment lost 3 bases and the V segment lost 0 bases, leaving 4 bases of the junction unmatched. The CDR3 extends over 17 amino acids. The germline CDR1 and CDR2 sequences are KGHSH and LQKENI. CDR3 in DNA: TGTGCCAGCTCACCACCGTTCGGGACTAGCGACACCGGGGAGCTGTTTTTT. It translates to CASSPPFGTSDTGELFF.

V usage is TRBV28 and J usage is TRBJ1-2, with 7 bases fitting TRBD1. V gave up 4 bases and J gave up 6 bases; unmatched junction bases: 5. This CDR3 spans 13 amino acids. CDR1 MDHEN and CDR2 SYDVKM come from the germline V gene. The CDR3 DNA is TGTGCCAGCAGTTCCGACAGGGACAATGGCTACACCTTC. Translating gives CASSSDRDNGYTF.

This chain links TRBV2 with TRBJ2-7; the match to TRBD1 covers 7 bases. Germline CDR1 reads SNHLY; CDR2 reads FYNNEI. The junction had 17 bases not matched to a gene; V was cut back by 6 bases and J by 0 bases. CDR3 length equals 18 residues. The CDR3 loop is CASSPPLRGQPNSYEQYF. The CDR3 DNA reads TGTGCCAGCAGCCCACCTTTGAGGGGACAGCCAAACTCCTACGAGCAGTACTTC.

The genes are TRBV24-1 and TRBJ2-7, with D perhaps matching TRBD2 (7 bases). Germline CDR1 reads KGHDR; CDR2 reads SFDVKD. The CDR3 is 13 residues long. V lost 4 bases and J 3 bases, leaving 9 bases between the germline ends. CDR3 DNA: TGTGCCACCAGTGAGGGAGGGGGCTACGAGCAGTACTTC. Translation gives CATSEGGGYEQYF.

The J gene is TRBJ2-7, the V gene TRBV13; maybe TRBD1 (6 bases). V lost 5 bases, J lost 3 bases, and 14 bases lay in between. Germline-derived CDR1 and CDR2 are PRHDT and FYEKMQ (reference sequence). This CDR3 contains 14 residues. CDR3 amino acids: CASSRRDTNYEQYF. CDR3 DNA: TGTGCCAGCAGCCGCCGGGACACAAACTACGAGCAGTACTTC.

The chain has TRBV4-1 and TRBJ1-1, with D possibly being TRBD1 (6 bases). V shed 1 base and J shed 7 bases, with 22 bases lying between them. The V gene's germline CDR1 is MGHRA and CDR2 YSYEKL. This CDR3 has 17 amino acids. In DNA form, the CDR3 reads TGCGCCAGCAGCCAAGTACTACAGGGAAGGGGCATTGATGAAGCTTTCTTT. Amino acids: CASSQVLQGRGIDEAFF.

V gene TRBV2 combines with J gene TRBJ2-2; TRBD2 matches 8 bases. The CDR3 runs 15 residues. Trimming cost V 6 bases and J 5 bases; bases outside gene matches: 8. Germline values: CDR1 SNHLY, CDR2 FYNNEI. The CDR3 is CASSARTSITGELFF. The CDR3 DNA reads TGTGCCAGCAGCGCCCGGACTAGCATAACCGGGGAGCTGTTTTTT.

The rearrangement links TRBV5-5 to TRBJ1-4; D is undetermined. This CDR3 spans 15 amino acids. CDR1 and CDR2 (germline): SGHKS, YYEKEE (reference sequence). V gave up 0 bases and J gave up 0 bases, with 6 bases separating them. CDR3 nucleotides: TGTGCCAGCAGCTTGGAGTCAGCAACTAATGAAAAACTGTTTTTT. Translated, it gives CASSLESATNEKLFF.

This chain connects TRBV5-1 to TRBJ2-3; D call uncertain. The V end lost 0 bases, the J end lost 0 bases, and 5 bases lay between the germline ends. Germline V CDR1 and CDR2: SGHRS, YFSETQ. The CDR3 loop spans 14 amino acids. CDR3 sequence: CASSLGASTDTQYF. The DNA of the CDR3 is TGCGCCAGCAGCTTGGGCGCCAGCACAGATACGCAGTATTTT.

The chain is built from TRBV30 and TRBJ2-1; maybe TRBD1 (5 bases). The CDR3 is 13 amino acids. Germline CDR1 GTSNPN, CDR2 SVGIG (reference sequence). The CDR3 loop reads CAVNRKSYNEQFF. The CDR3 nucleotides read TGTGCTGTAAACAGGAAATCCTACAATGAGCAGTTCTTC.

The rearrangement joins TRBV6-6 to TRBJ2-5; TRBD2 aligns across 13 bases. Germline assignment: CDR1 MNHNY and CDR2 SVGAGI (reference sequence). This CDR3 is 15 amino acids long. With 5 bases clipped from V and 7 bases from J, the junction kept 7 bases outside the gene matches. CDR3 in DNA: TGTGCCAGCAGTCCTGGACTAGCGGGAGCCAGGACCCAGTACTTC. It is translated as CASSPGLAGARTQYF.

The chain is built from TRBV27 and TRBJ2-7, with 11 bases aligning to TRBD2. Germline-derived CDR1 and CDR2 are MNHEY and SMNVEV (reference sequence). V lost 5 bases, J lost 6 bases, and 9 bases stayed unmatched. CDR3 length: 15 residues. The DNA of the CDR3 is TGTGCCAGCAGTACCGGGACTAGCGGCGATCTCGAGCAGTACTTC. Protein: CASSTGTSGDLEQYF.

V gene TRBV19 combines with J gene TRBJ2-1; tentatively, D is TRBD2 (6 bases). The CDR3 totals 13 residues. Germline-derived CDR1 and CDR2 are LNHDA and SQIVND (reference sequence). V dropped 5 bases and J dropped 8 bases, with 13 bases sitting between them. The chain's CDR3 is CASSLGLVYEQFF. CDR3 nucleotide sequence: TGTGCCAGTAGTTTGGGACTCGTCTATGAGCAGTTCTTC. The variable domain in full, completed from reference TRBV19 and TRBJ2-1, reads DGGITQSPKYLFRKEGQNVTLSCEQNLNHDAMYWYRQDPGQGLRLIYYSQIVNDFQKGDIAEGYSVSREKKESFPLTVTSAQKNPTAFYLCASSLGLVYEQFFGPGTRLTVL.

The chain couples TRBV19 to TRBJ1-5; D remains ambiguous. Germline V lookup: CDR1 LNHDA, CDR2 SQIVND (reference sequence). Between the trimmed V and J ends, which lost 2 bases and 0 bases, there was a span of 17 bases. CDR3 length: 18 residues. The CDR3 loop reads CASSILPESDYSNQPQHF. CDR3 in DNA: TGTGCCAGTAGTATACTACCGGAGTCCGATTATAGCAATCAGCCCCAGCATTTT.

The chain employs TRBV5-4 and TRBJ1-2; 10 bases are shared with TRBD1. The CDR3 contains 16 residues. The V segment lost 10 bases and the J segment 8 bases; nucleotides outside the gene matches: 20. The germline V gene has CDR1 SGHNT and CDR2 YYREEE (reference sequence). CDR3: CAFGRGDRGILKGYTF. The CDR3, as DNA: TGTGCCTTTGGCCGTGGGGACAGGGGTATTCTTAAAGGCTACACCTTC.

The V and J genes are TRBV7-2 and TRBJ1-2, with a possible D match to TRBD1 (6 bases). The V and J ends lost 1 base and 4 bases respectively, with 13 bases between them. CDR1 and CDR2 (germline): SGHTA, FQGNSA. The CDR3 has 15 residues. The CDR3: CASSLDGRTVYGYTF. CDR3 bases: TGTGCCAGCAGCTTAGATGGGCGGACAGTCTATGGCTACACCTTC.

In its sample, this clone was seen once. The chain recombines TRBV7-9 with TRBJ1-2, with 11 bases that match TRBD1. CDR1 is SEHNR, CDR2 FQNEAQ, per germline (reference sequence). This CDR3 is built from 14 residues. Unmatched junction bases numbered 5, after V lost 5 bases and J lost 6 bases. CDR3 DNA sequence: TGTGCCAGCAGCCAATGGACAGGGGGCAATGGCTACACCTTC. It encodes CASSQWTGGNGYTF.

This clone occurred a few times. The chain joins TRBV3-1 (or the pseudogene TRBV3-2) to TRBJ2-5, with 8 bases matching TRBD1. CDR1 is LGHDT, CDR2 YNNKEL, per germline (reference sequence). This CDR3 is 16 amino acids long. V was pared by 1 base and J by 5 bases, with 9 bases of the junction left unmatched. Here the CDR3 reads CASSQGQGALWETQYF. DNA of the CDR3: TGTGCCAGCAGCCAAGGGCAGGGGGCTCTGTGGGAGACCCAGTACTTC.